The 27 T cell receptor beta chains listed next were all sequenced from one sample in a study of radiation and T cells in renal cell carcinoma. Time point defined: blood 2 weeks post-SBRT. Specified treatment: 15 Gy SBRT to primary tumor, nephrectomy 4 weeks later. TCRdb's table, derived via immunoSEQ multiplex PCR, lists solely in-frame clones and lacks some. The repertoire holds roughly 78,000 clones, with about 81% as singletons. This specimen consisted of blood, obtained from a patient whose treatment included radiotherapy and nephrectomy. These receptors all come from a man aged 55 to 69 with renal cell carcinoma.

The V call is TRBV27, the J call TRBJ1-1; 8 bases fit TRBD1. J gave up 0 bases and V 5 bases, and 14 bases lay outside the gene matches. CDR1 MNHEY and CDR2 SMNVEV come from the germline V gene (reference sequence). The CDR3 contains 18 residues. The CDR3 sequence: CASSPNEWTGTMNTEAFF. CDR3 coding DNA: TGTGCCAGCAGTCCCAACGAATGGACAGGGACCATGAACACTGAAGCTTTCTTT.

This sequence joins TRBV5-1 and TRBJ2-3; 10 bases agree with TRBD2. This CDR3 region has 16 residues. The germline gives CDR1 SGHRS, CDR2 YFSETQ. The V gene end was trimmed by 3 bases and the J gene end by 0 bases; junction bases not matched to a gene: 4. The CDR3 DNA reads TGCGCCAGCAGCTATCTGACTAGCGGGAGCACAGATACGCAGTATTTT. It encodes CASSYLTSGSTDTQYF.

The chain combines TRBV9 with TRBJ2-1; TRBD2 might be the D (5 bases). From germline, CDR1 is SGDLS and CDR2 YYNGEE. Trimming removed 3 bases from V and 1 base from J, with 11 bases in between. CDR3 length equals 15 residues. Here the CDR3 reads CASSESGTSYNEQFF. The CDR3 DNA reads TGTGCCAGCAGCGAGAGCGGTACTTCCTACAATGAGCAGTTCTTC.

V and J are TRBV27 and TRBJ2-5; D not resolved. The germline gives CDR1 MNHEY, CDR2 SMNVEV (reference sequence). The V gene lost 5 bases and the J gene lost 0 bases, with 10 bases spanning the gap. CDR3 length: 14 residues. The CDR3 here is CASSPSLYQETQYF. In nucleotides, the CDR3 is TGTGCCAGCAGTCCCTCACTGTACCAAGAGACCCAGTACTTC.

This chain links TRBV14 with TRBJ2-7, with D possibly called TRBD1 or TRBD2 (6 bases each). Germline lookup yields CDR1 SGHDN and CDR2 FVKESK. Trimming left V 2 bases short and J 4 bases short, with 21 bases between. The CDR3 has 17 amino acids. CDR3 protein: CASSQISQGRTSYEQYF. CDR3 DNA sequence: TGTGCCAGCAGCCAAATATCCCAGGGGAGGACTTCTTACGAGCAGTACTTC.

The chain combines TRBV6-4 with TRBJ1-2; weak D call: TRBD1 (5 bases). The CDR3 runs 15 residues. The germline V gene encodes CDR1 MRHNA and CDR2 SNTAGT. V shed 6 bases and J shed 3 bases, with 17 bases lying between them. Written as DNA, the CDR3 is TGTGCCAGCAGCGTACGACAGCGTTGTGACTATGGCTACACCTTC. Its translation is CASSVRQRCDYGYTF.

The chain links TRBV6-6 to TRBJ2-7; 9 positions match TRBD1. In germline, CDR1 is MNHNY, CDR2 SVGAGI (reference sequence). The CDR3 covers 12 residues. Trimming took 5 bases from V and 6 from J; bases not matched to a gene: 2. For the CDR3, the DNA is TGTGCCAGCAGTACAGGGGGCCGCGAGCAGTACTTC. Its translation: CASSTGGREQYF.

V and J are TRBV28 and TRBJ1-1, with D unclear. Germline-derived CDR1 and CDR2 are MDHEN and SYDVKM. The CDR3 is 12 residues long. Trimming removed 3 bases at V and 11 bases at J, with 13 bases between. The CDR3 protein is CASSFWNRGAFF. CDR3 sequence (DNA): TGTGCCAGCAGTTTTTGGAACCGAGGGGCTTTCTTT. The entire variable domain, with the rest obtained from reference TRBV28 and TRBJ1-1, is as follows: DVKVTQSSRYLVKRTGEKVFLECVQDMDHENMFWYRQDPGLGLRLIYFSYDVKMKEKGDIPEGYSVSREKKERFSLILESASTNQTSMYLCASSFWNRGAFFGQGTRLTVV.

Only one count was recorded for this clone. The chain has TRBV5-6 and TRBJ2-7, with TRBD2 matching over 10 bases. Germline CDR1 is SGHDT and CDR2 is YYEEEE. The CDR3 length is 13 residues. Trimming at V came to 2 bases and at J to 12 bases, leaving 8 bases not matched to a gene. The CDR3 DNA follows: TGTGCCAGCAGCTTCCTAGCGGGAGACTCCGCGTACTTC. It translates to CASSFLAGDSAYF. The full variable domain, in which reference TRBV5-6 and TRBJ2-7 provide the parts outside the CDR3, is DAGVTQSPTHLIKTRGQQVTLRCSPKSGHDTVSWYQQALGQGPQFIFQYYEEEERQRGNFPDRFSGHQFPNYSSELNVNALLLGDSALYLCASSFLAGDSAYFGPGTRLTVT.

The chain carries TRBV19 and TRBJ2-7, with TRBD2 identical over 7 bases. Germline trimming cut 6 bases from V and 3 bases from J; bases unmatched to any gene: 8. CDR3 length equals 14 residues. Germline V CDR1 and CDR2: LNHDA, SQIVND (reference sequence). For the CDR3, the DNA is TGTGCCAGTAGGGATAGCGGGTTGGGCTACGAGCAGTACTTC. Translated, it gives CASRDSGLGYEQYF.

V is TRBV7-6 and J is TRBJ2-7; D may be TRBD1 or TRBD2 (5 bases each). There are 15 residues in the CDR3. Per the germline V gene, CDR1 is SGHVS and CDR2 is FNYEAQ. The V end was cut by 1 base, the J end by 1 base, with 11 bases between. The CDR3 region is CASSLGDGKSYEQYF. The CDR3 coding sequence is TGTGCCAGCAGCTTAGGGGACGGGAAATCCTACGAGCAGTACTTC. The whole variable domain, filled in from reference TRBV7-6 and TRBJ2-7, reads GAGVSQSPRYKVTKRGQDVALRCDPISGHVSLYWYRQALGQGPEFLTYFNYEAQQDKSGLPNDRFSAERPEGSISTLTIQRTEQRDSAMYRCASSLGDGKSYEQYFGPGTRLTVT.

This chain joins TRBV4-2 and TRBJ2-1; D not resolved. Per germline, CDR1 LGHNA and CDR2 YNFKEQ. The CDR3 consists of 13 residues. Trimming pared 4 bases from V and 2 bases from J, leaving 6 bases between. The CDR3 loop reads CASSPGTYNEQFF. CDR3 coding DNA: TGTGCCAGCAGCCCTGGGACCTACAATGAGCAGTTCTTC.

For the CDR3, the DNA is TGTGCCAGCAGTTTATTACCGACTGGTTATCAGCCCCAGCATTTT. Translated, it gives CASSLLPTGYQPQHF. The chain joins TRBV27 to TRBJ1-5; D unresolved. CDR1 and CDR2 (germline): MNHEY, SMNVEV (reference sequence). This CDR3 is built from 15 residues. Trimming pared 1 base from V and 5 bases from J, leaving 12 bases between.

The chain employs TRBV15 and TRBJ2-5, with D perhaps matching TRBD1 or TRBD2 (5 bases each). In germline, CDR1 is LNHNV, CDR2 YYDKDF (reference sequence). The CDR3 runs to 16 residues. The ends were cut back, 3 bases at V and 2 bases at J, with 16 bases in the middle. This chain's CDR3 is CATSSWDGKPQETQYF. In DNA form, the CDR3 reads TGTGCCACCAGCAGCTGGGACGGAAAACCTCAAGAGACCCAGTACTTC. The whole variable domain, remainder taken from reference TRBV15 and TRBJ2-5, is DAMVIQNPRYQVTQFGKPVTLSCSQTLNHNVMYWYQQKSSQAPKLLFHYYDKDFNNEADTPDNFQSRRPNTSFCFLDIRSPGLGDTAMYLCATSSWDGKPQETQYFGPGTRLLVL.

V is TRBV27 and J is TRBJ2-7; D perhaps matches TRBD2 (5 bases). The CDR3 extends over 15 amino acids. The ends were cut back, 0 bases at V and 3 bases at J, with 12 bases in the middle. The germline CDR1 and CDR2 sequences are MNHEY and SMNVEV (reference sequence). The CDR3 DNA follows: TGTGCCAGCAGTTTATCAAGCGGAACTAGCTACGAGCAGTACTTC. Translated, it gives CASSLSSGTSYEQYF.

The V call is TRBV9, the J call TRBJ1-2; D gene unclear. V lost 0 bases to trimming and J lost 8 bases, with 14 bases between them. Germline V gives CDR1 SGDLS, CDR2 YYNGEE. CDR3 size: 14 residues. The CDR3 region has the DNA TGTGCCAGCAGCGTAGCTACGGGCTCTCCAGGCTACACCTTC. Translated: CASSVATGSPGYTF.

The genes are TRBV11-2 and TRBJ2-2; maybe TRBD1 (7 bases). V dropped 3 bases and J dropped 4 bases, with 9 bases sitting between them. This CDR3 spans 14 amino acids. Germline CDR1 reads SGHAT; CDR2 reads FQNNGV. The CDR3 spells CASSFQGGTGELFF. The CDR3 DNA reads as TGTGCCAGCAGCTTCCAGGGGGGCACCGGGGAGCTGTTTTTT.

The chain employs TRBV5-1 and TRBJ2-3; D is perhaps TRBD2 (5 bases). There are 15 residues in the CDR3. The germline gives CDR1 SGHRS, CDR2 YFSETQ. Trimming removed 0 bases at V and 0 bases at J, with 8 bases between. The CDR3 is CASSLEAASTDTQYF. DNA for the CDR3: TGCGCCAGCAGCTTGGAAGCGGCTAGCACAGATACGCAGTATTTT.

The chain employs TRBV14 and TRBJ1-4; D gene ambiguous. V was cut by 4 bases and J by 6 bases, with 9 bases left in between. In germline, CDR1 is SGHDN, CDR2 FVKESK. The CDR3 covers 13 residues. The CDR3 DNA is TGTGCCAGCAGCCGTTTAGGTGATGAAAAACTGTTTTTT. It yields the protein CASSRLGDEKLFF.

The V call is TRBV19, the J call TRBJ1-3, with 7 bases matching TRBD1. The CDR3 consists of 12 residues. Trimming cost V 10 bases and J 8 bases; bases outside gene matches: 8. Germline-derived CDR1 and CDR2 are LNHDA and SQIVND (reference sequence). The CDR3 region is CATAGTEYTIYF. CDR3 sequence (DNA): TGTGCCACCGCCGGGACAGAGTACACCATATATTTT.

The table lists this clone with many counts. The chain combines TRBV19 with TRBJ2-2, with TRBD1 as a possible D gene (5 bases). CDR1 and CDR2 (germline): LNHDA, SQIVND (reference sequence). The V gene lost 6 bases and the J gene lost 4 bases, with 9 bases spanning the gap. The CDR3 is made up of 13 amino acids. Written as DNA, the CDR3 is TGTGCCAGTAGCTTGACAGTCACCGGGGAGCTGTTTTTT. Amino acid sequence: CASSLTVTGELFF.

The chain joins TRBV11-2 to TRBJ2-5, with TRBD2 matching 7 bases. Germline V CDR1 and CDR2: SGHAT, FQNNGV. V lost 4 bases, J lost 3 bases, and 14 bases stayed unmatched. The CDR3 length is 17 residues. CDR3 nucleotides: TGTGCCAGCAGCTATTGGGTATGGACTAGATATGAAGAGACCCAGTACTTC. This codes for CASSYWVWTRYEETQYF.

Only a few counts were recorded for this clone. The chain has TRBV18 and TRBJ1-5; tentative D call: TRBD1 (5 bases). CDR1 is KGHSH, CDR2 LQKENI, per germline. CDR3 length equals 13 residues. V was trimmed by 1 base and J by 8 bases, leaving 9 bases between them. Here the CDR3 reads CASSPRGGEPQHF. CDR3 DNA: TGTGCCAGCTCACCACGGGGGGGTGAGCCCCAGCATTTT.

V gene TRBV2 combines with J gene TRBJ1-5, with D uncertain. Trimming removed 7 bases from V and 3 bases from J, with 7 bases in between. Germline assignment: CDR1 SNHLY and CDR2 FYNNEI. This CDR3 has 12 amino acids. CDR3 region: CASKGPNQPQHF. For the CDR3, the DNA is TGTGCCAGCAAAGGGCCCAATCAGCCCCAGCATTTT.

The V call is TRBV13, the J call TRBJ2-2; no clear D gene. The ends were cut back, 1 base at V and 13 bases at J, with 19 bases in the middle. The CDR3 has 15 residues. Germline CDR1 is PRHDT and CDR2 is FYEKMQ (reference sequence). The chain's CDR3 is CASSLDAGRVGSLFF. In DNA, the CDR3 is TGTGCCAGCAGCTTAGACGCTGGAAGAGTAGGATCGCTGTTTTTT.

This chain joins TRBV5-1 and TRBJ2-5, with D maybe TRBD1 (6 bases). Per germline, CDR1 SGHRS and CDR2 YFSETQ. The CDR3 has 14 amino acids. V was trimmed by 4 bases and J by 1 base, leaving 11 bases between them. The CDR3 loop is CASSIGDTQETQYF. The CDR3 coding sequence is TGCGCCAGCAGCATAGGGGACACCCAAGAGACCCAGTACTTC.

The chain joins TRBV4-1 to TRBJ2-7; 8 nucleotides align to TRBD1. Unmatched junction bases numbered 11, after V lost 2 bases and J lost 5 bases. The CDR3 is made up of 16 amino acids. The germline gives CDR1 MGHRA, CDR2 YSYEKL. The CDR3, as DNA: TGCGCCAGCAGCCAAACAGCCGGGACAGGACCCAACGAGCAGTACTTC. Translation: CASSQTAGTGPNEQYF.